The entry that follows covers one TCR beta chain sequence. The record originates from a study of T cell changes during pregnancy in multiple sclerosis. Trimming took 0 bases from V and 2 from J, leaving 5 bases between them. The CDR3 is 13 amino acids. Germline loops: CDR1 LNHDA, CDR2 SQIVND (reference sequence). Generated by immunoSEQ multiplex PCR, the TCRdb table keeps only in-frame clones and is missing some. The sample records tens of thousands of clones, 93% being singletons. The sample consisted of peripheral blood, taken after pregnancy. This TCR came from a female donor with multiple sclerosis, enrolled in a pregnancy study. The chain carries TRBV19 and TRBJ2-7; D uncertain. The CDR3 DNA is TGTGCCAGTAGTATAGATCCCACCTACGAGCAGTACTTC. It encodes CASSIDPTYEQYF.